This TCR beta chain originates from a study of T cell repertoires in cytomegalovirus infection. Looking at the study overall: Public TCR beta signatures provided an indication of both CMV infection and a matching HLA type.

Worth noting for this clonotype: The target antigen is unknown.

TCRdb passed the reads through MiXCR, listing each CDR3 protein once. The sample includes 300,000 or so distinct CDR3 sequences, about 26% seen only once; the top ten take approximately 13%. Study observations and caveats: Within the response measured ex vivo, HLA-C-restricted CMV-specific TCR beta clonotypes were dominant. There were carriers of CMV plus the relevant HLA, and cumulative public TCR beta family frequency identified them.

Germline V gives CDR1 MDHEN, CDR2 SYDVKM. Trimming cost V 5 bases and J 2 bases, with 19 bases left between them. This CDR3 comprises 16 residues. Sequences were obtained from PBMCs. J is TRBJ2-7 and V is TRBV28; D may match TRBD1 or TRBD2 (7 bases each). The TCR sequence derives from a human donor in good health (CMV status not recorded). Some clones in this sample may be carry-over from other donors' samples. CDR3 region: CASSPSGGGAPYEQYF. CDR3 sequence (DNA): TGTGCCAGCAGTCCCTCAGGGGGGGGAGCCCCCTACGAGCAGTACTTC.